These 8 T cell receptor beta chains were all obtained from the same sample, sequenced in a study of blood T cell repertoires in COVID-19. The data were produced by immunoSEQ multiplex PCR, yet TCRdb's version contains in-frame clones alone and is incomplete. The sample records roughly 300,000 clones, approximately 92% being singletons. The sequencing sample was made of PBMCs or T cells enriched from blood (not recorded which). The receptors shown here come from a woman aged 30 to 39 who had recovered from COVID-19.

The table lists this clone with a count of one. The chain is built from TRBV5-6 and TRBJ2-7; possibly TRBD2 for D (5 bases). The germline CDR1 and CDR2 sequences are SGHDT and YYEEEE. With 0 bases removed from V and 5 bases from J, the gap between germline ends came to 12 bases. The CDR3 sequence is 14 residues long. This chain's CDR3 is CASSLEEGWDEQYF. In nucleotides, the CDR3 is TGTGCCAGCAGCTTGGAAGAGGGTTGGGACGAGCAGTACTTC.

This clone appeared a single time. The rearrangement joins TRBV19 to TRBJ1-5, with D unclear. In germline, CDR1 is LNHDA, CDR2 SQIVND (reference sequence). This CDR3 has 15 amino acids. Trimming removed 4 bases from V and 0 bases from J, with 10 bases in between. The DNA of the CDR3 is TGTGCCAGTAGTACGGGATCTTATAGCAATCAGCCCCAGCATTTT. This codes for CASSTGSYSNQPQHF.

The J gene is TRBJ1-3, the V gene TRBV3-1 (or the pseudogene TRBV3-2); the D is unclear. This CDR3 comprises 13 residues. Germline V gives CDR1 LGHDT, CDR2 YNNKEL (reference sequence). V lost 1 base and J 4 bases, leaving 5 bases between the germline ends. The CDR3, as DNA: TGTGCCAGCAGCCAAGCCCGGGGAAACACCATATATTTT. This codes for CASSQARGNTIYF.

The J gene is TRBJ2-2, the V gene TRBV6-5; D gene unclear. Germline V lookup: CDR1 MNHEY, CDR2 SVGAGI. CDR3 length: 12 amino acids. The V end lost 2 bases, the J end lost 5 bases, and 3 bases lay between the germline ends. CDR3 loop: CASSYRTGELFF. Written as DNA, the CDR3 is TGTGCCAGCAGTTACCGGACCGGGGAGCTGTTTTTT.

CDR3 coding DNA: TGTGCCAGCAGCCTAGGGCCTCCCCGGGAGCAGCCCCAGCATTTT. This translates into CASSLGPPREQPQHF. The genes are TRBV7-2 and TRBJ1-5; unclear D gene. Between the trimmed V and J ends, which lost 5 bases and 7 bases, there was a span of 18 bases. Germline CDR1 and CDR2: SGHTA and FQGNSA. This CDR3 is built from 15 residues. Drawing the rest from reference TRBV7-2 and TRBJ1-5, the complete variable domain is GAGVSQSPSNKVTEKGKDVELRCDPISGHTALYWYRQSLGQGLEFLIYFQGNSAPDKSGLPSDRFSAERTGGSVSTLTIQRTQQEDSAVYLCASSLGPPREQPQHFGDGTRLSIL.

This chain's CDR3 is CASSLRRTGELFF. CDR3 DNA sequence: TGCGCCAGCAGCCTCAGGAGGACCGGGGAGCTGTTTTTT. The chain recombines TRBV4-3 with TRBJ2-2; perhaps TRBD2 as D (5 bases). Trimming took 4 bases from V and 5 from J, leaving 8 bases between them. Germline V lookup: CDR1 LGHNA, CDR2 YSLEER. The CDR3 length is 13 residues.

The chain joins TRBV28 to TRBJ1-1, with 7 bases aligning to TRBD1. CDR1 and CDR2 from the germline V gene are MDHEN and SYDVKM. The ends lost 7 bases at V and 1 base at J; junction bases unmatched: 15. The CDR3 spans 17 residues. In DNA form, the CDR3 reads TGTGCCAGCAACCCCTCTTTAGGGGGCGGGTGGAACACTGAAGCTTTCTTT. Translated: CASNPSLGGGWNTEAFF. The full variable domain, rest sourced from reference TRBV28 and TRBJ1-1, is DVKVTQSSRYLVKRTGEKVFLECVQDMDHENMFWYRQDPGLGLRLIYFSYDVKMKEKGDIPEGYSVSREKKERFSLILESASTNQTSMYLCASNPSLGGGWNTEAFFGQGTRLTVV.

The chain couples TRBV11-1 to TRBJ2-2, with 7 bases identical to TRBD1. Germline values: CDR1 SGHAT, CDR2 FQDESV (reference sequence). Trimming cost V 5 bases and J 5 bases; bases outside gene matches: 11. The CDR3 is 16 amino acids. CDR3 sequence (DNA): TGTGCCAGCAGCCCTCGGCCGAGGGGGCGGACCGGGGAGCTGTTTTTT. It specifies CASSPRPRGRTGELFF.